The clone carrying this T cell receptor (beta chain) was detected many times. Sequencing was done on patients that had shown CD8+CD57+ cell expansion by flow cytometry. Blood samples were obtained from patients who had received no prior therapy. The data are from a study of CD8+CD57+ T cells in acquired aplastic anemia. Germline CDR1 reads MNHNY; CDR2 reads SVGAGI (reference sequence). V was pared by 5 bases and J by 6 bases, with 10 bases between. This CDR3 region has 12 residues. Genomic DNA constituted the template upon which TCR beta VDJ and CDR3 profiling was performed. Each CDR3 protein gets one entry after TCRdb re-called the reads with MiXCR. The repertoire holds around 200,000 distinct CDR3 sequences, with roughly 65% as singletons.

The specimen was sorted CD4+, CD8+, or CD8+CD57+ T cells (not recorded which) from PBMCs. The gene calls are TRBV6-6 and TRBJ1-1, with a possible D match to TRBD1 (6 bases). This TCR was sampled from a human donor with aplastic anemia. CDR3 region: CASSHRVSEAFF. In nucleotides, the CDR3 is TGTGCCAGCAGTCACAGGGTCTCTGAAGCTTTCTTT.